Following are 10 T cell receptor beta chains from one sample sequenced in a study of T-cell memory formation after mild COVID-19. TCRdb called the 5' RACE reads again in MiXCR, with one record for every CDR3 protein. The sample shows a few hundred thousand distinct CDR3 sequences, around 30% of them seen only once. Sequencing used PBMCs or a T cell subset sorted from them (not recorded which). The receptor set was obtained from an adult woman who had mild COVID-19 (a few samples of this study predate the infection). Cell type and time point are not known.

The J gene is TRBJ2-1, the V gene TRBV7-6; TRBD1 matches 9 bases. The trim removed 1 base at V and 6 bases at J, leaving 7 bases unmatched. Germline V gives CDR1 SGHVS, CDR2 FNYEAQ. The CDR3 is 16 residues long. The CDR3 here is CASSLGPGQGFNEQFF. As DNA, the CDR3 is TGTGCCAGCAGCTTAGGGCCGGGACAGGGATTCAATGAGCAGTTCTTC. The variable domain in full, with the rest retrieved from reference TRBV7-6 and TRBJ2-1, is GAGVSQSPRYKVTKRGQDVALRCDPISGHVSLYWYRQALGQGPEFLTYFNYEAQQDKSGLPNDRFSAERPEGSISTLTIQRTEQRDSAMYRCASSLGPGQGFNEQFFGPGTRLTVL.

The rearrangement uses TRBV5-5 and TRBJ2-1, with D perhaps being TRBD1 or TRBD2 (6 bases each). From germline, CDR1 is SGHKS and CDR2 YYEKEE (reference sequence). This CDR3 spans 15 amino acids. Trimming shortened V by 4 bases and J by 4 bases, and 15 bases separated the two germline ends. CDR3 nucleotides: TGTGCCAGCAGCCACCCTCGGGGGCAGTACAATGAGCAGTTCTTC. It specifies CASSHPRGQYNEQFF.

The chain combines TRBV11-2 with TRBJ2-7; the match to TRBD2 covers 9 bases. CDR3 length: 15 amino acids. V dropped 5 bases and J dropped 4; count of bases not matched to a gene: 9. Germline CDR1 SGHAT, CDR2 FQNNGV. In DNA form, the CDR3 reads TGTGCCAGCAGCCCCGGAGGTAGCGGGAGATACGAGCAGTACTTC. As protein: CASSPGGSGRYEQYF.

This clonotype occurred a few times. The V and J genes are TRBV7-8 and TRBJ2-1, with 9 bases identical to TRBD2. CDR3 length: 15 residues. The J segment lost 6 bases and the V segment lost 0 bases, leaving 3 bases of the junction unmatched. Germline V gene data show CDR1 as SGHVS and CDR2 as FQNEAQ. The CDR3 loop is CASSLAAGGSNEQFF. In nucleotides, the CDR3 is TGTGCCAGCAGCTTAGCAGCGGGAGGAAGCAATGAGCAGTTCTTC.

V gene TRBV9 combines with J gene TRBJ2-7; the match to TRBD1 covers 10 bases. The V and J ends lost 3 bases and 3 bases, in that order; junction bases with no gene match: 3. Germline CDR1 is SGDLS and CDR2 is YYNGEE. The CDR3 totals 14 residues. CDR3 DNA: TGTGCCAGCAGCGACGGGACAGGGGTCTACGAGCAGTACTTC. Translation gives CASSDGTGVYEQYF.

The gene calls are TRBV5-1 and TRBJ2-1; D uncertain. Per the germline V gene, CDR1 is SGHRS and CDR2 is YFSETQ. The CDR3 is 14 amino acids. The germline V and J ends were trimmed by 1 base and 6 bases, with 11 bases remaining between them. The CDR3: CASSLQVSSNEQFF. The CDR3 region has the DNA TGCGCCAGCAGCTTGCAGGTTTCGAGCAATGAGCAGTTCTTC.

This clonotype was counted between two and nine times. The CDR3 region has the DNA TGTGCCACCAGCATCGAGACAGGGGGCTACAATGAGCAGTTCTTC. This gives the protein CATSIETGGYNEQFF. This chain connects TRBV15 to TRBJ2-1; 9 nucleotides line up with TRBD1. The V and J ends lost 4 bases and 3 bases, in that order; junction bases with no gene match: 4. Germline values: CDR1 LNHNV, CDR2 YYDKDF (reference sequence). This CDR3 contains 15 residues.

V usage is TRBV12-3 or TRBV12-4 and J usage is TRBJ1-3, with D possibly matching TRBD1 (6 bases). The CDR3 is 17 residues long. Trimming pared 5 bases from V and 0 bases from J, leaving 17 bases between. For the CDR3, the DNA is TGTGCCAGCAGTCCCTCGGACAGTCCTTACTCTGGAAACACCATATATTTT. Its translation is CASSPSDSPYSGNTIYF.

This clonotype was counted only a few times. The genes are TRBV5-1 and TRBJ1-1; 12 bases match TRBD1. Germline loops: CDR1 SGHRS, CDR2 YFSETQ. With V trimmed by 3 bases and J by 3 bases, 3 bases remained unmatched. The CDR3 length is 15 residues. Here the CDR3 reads CASSWGQGAHTEAFF. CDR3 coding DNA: TGCGCCAGCAGCTGGGGACAGGGGGCGCACACTGAAGCTTTCTTT.

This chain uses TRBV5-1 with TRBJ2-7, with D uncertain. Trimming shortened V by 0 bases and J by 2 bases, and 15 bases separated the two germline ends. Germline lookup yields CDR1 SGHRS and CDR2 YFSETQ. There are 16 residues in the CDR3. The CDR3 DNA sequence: TGCGCCAGCAGCTTGGCGGTCTACGGCGATGCCTACGAGCAGTACTTC. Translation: CASSLAVYGDAYEQYF.